This TCR beta chain appears in the sequencing data of a study of control samples from healthy donors and cancer patients. Germline assignment: CDR1 KGHSH and CDR2 LQKENI. V was cut by 6 bases and J by 4 bases, with 15 bases left in between. The CDR3 is 14 amino acids. Sequencing used immunoSEQ multiplex PCR; TCRdb keeps in-frame clones, though not all of them. The repertoire has about 140,000 clones, more than 80% of them found once; the top ten carry about 7.6%. The specimen was blood. The J gene is TRBJ1-1, the V gene TRBV18; no definite D call. The TCR originated in a man aged 18 to 30 in good health. CDR3 nucleotides: TGTGCCAGCTCCCCGTCAGATGTTACCACTGAAGCTTTCTTT. This gives the protein CASSPSDVTTEAFF.